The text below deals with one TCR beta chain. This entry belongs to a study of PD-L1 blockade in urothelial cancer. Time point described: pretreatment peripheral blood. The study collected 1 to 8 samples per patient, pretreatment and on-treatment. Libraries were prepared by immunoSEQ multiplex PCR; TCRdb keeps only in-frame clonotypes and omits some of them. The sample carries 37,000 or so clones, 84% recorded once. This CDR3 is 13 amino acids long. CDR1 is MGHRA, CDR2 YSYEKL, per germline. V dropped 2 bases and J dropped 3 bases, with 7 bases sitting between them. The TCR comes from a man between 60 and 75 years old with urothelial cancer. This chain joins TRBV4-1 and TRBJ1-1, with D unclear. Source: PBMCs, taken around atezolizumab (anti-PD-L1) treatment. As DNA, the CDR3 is TGCGCCAGCAGCCAATGGGGAGACACTGAAGCTTTCTTT. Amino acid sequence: CASSQWGDTEAFF.